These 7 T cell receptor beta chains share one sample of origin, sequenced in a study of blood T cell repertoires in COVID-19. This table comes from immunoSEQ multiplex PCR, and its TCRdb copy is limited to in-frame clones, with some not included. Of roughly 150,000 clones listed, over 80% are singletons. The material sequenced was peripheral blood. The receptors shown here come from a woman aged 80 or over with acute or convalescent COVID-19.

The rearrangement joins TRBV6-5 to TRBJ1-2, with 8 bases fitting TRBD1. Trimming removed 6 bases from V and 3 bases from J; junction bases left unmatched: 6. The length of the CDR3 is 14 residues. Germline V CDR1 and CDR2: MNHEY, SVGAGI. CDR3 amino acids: CASRTGTGHYGYTF. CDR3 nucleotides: TGTGCCAGCAGGACCGGGACAGGCCACTATGGCTACACCTTC.

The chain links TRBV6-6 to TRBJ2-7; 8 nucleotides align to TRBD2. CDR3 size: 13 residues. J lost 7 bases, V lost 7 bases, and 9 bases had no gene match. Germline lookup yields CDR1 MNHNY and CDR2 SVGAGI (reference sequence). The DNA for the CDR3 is TGTGCCAGCAATCCCAGCGGGGGACCAGAGCAGTACTTC. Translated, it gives CASNPSGGPEQYF.

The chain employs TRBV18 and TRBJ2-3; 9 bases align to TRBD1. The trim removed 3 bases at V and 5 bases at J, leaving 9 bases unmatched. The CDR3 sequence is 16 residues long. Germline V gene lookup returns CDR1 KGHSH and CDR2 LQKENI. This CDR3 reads CASSPGRGTGQDTQYF. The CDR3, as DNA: TGTGCCAGCTCACCTGGGAGGGGGACAGGGCAAGATACGCAGTATTTT. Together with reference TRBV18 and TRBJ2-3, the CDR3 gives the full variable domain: NAGVMQNPRHLVRRRGQEARLRCSPMKGHSHVYWYRQLPEEGLKFMVYLQKENIIDESGMPKERFSAEFPKEGPSILRIQQVVRGDSAAYFCASSPGRGTGQDTQYFGPGTRLTVL.

The CDR3 loop is CASSPYPGIPNMNTEAFF. For the CDR3, the DNA is TGTGCCAGTAGTCCCTACCCCGGGATCCCGAACATGAACACTGAAGCTTTCTTT. The chain uses TRBV19 and TRBJ1-1; no reliable D call. The CDR3 sequence is 18 residues long. The germline gives CDR1 LNHDA, CDR2 SQIVND (reference sequence). Trimming took 5 bases from V and 0 from J, leaving 22 bases between them.

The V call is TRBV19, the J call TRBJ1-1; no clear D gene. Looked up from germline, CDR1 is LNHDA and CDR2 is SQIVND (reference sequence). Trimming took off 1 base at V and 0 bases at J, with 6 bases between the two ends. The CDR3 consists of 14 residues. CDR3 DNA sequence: TGTGCCAGTAGTATAGGGCCGATGAACACTGAAGCTTTCTTT. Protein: CASSIGPMNTEAFF.

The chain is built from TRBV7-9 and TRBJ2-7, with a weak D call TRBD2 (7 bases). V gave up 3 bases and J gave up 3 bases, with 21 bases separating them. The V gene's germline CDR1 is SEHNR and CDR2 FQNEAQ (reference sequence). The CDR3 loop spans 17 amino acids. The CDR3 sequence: CASSFKGGTMKLYEQYF. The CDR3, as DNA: TGTGCCAGCAGCTTTAAGGGGGGGACAATGAAACTCTACGAGCAGTACTTC.

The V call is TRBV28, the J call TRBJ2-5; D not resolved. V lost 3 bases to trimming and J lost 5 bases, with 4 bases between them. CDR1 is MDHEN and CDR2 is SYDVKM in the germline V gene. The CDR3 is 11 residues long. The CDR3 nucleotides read TGTGCCAGCAGTTTCGAGGAGACCCAGTACTTC. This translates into CASSFEETQYF.